Below, 12 T cell receptor beta chains from the same sample are listed, as sequenced in a study of T cell responses to AZD1222 COVID-19 vaccine listed by TCRdb under 2021. Library prep was done by the immunoSEQ multiplex PCR assay. The immuneACCESS repertoire file appears here via TCRdb, limited to in-frame rearrangements. These files lack a portion of the clones; in checked studies, under half of the deficit traces to unresolved V genes, and the cause of the others is not known. For this sample there are about 110,000 clones; roughly 90% appear just once. In total, the top ten clones hold 5.2% of the sample. The sample's time point label is to be understood as: baseline before first vaccination. Source: peripheral blood, taken on day 0 of AZD1222 vaccination. Receptors were obtained from an adult in good health.

This chain uses TRBV5-4 with TRBJ2-7, with TRBD2 identical over 9 bases. CDR1 is SGHNT, CDR2 YYREEE, per germline (reference sequence). This CDR3 is 15 amino acids long. V gave up 4 bases and J gave up 3 bases; unmatched junction bases: 8. As DNA, the CDR3 is TGTGCCAGCAGCCCCCGGGGGCGGGAGGGCTACGAGCAGTACTTC. Its protein is CASSPRGREGYEQYF.

V and J are TRBV5-4 and TRBJ2-3; D call uncertain. This CDR3 comprises 12 residues. With 0 bases removed from V and 3 bases from J, the gap between germline ends came to 2 bases. Germline V CDR1 and CDR2: SGHNT, YYREEE (reference sequence). CDR3 nucleotide sequence: TGTGCCAGCAGCTTGGCTACAGATACGCAGTATTTT. This encodes CASSLATDTQYF.

This clone was recorded once. The chain carries TRBV9 and TRBJ1-3, with 9 bases fitting TRBD1. CDR1 is SGDLS, CDR2 YYNGEE, per germline. V shed 2 bases and J 8 bases; nucleotides not matched to a gene: 5. This CDR3 has 14 amino acids. Here the CDR3 DNA reads TGTGCCAGCAGCGTCACAGGGGGCGAGGACACCATATATTTT. It specifies CASSVTGGEDTIYF. Full variable domain (outside the CDR3, taken from reference TRBV9 and TRBJ1-3): DSGVTQTPKHLITATGQRVTLRCSPRSGDLSVYWYQQSLDQGLQFLIQYYNGEERAKGNILERFSAQQFPDLHSELNLSSLELGDSALYFCASSVTGGEDTIYFGEGSWLTVV.

The chain is built from TRBV7-2 and TRBJ1-5, with TRBD1 matching over 10 bases. The CDR3 has 16 amino acids. Germline V gives CDR1 SGHTA, CDR2 FQGNSA. J was trimmed by 3 bases and V by 5 bases; bases with no gene match: 7. CDR3 region: CASSDWTGGINQPQHF. The CDR3 nucleotides are TGTGCCAGCAGCGATTGGACAGGGGGTATCAATCAGCCCCAGCATTTT.

This clone was detected only a few times. V gene TRBV7-3 combines with J gene TRBJ2-1; D is ambiguous. Germline assignment: CDR1 SGHTA and CDR2 FQGTGA. V was cut by 5 bases and J by 2 bases, with 7 bases left in between. The CDR3 totals 13 residues. CDR3: CASSRDTYNEQFF. The CDR3 DNA follows: TGTGCCAGCAGCCGTGATACCTACAATGAGCAGTTCTTC. The variable domain in full, completed from reference TRBV7-3 and TRBJ2-1, reads GAGVSQTPSNKVTEKGKYVELRCDPISGHTALYWYRQSLGQGPEFLIYFQGTGAADDSGLPNDRFFAVRPEGSVSTLKIQRTERGDSAVYLCASSRDTYNEQFFGPGTRLTVL.

There are a few counts of this clone. The chain joins TRBV15 to TRBJ2-7; 9 bases are shared with TRBD1. CDR3 size: 15 residues. Unmatched junction bases numbered 4, after V lost 0 bases and J lost 4 bases. Germline-derived CDR1 and CDR2 are LNHNV and YYDKDF (reference sequence). The DNA for the CDR3 is TGTGCCACCAGCAGAGAAATGGGACAGGGATACGAGCAGTACTTC. This translates into CATSREMGQGYEQYF.

The genes are TRBV5-1 and TRBJ2-7, with 11 bases lining up with TRBD1. V gave up 5 bases and J gave up 5 bases; unmatched junction bases: 15. Germline CDR1 is SGHRS and CDR2 is YFSETQ. The CDR3 contains 17 residues. The CDR3, as DNA: TGCGCCAGCAGAAATTTGCCGGGACAGGGGGTAAAGGACGAGCAGTACTTC. Translating it yields CASRNLPGQGVKDEQYF.

This chain links TRBV3-1 (or the pseudogene TRBV3-2) with TRBJ1-6, with a tentative D call TRBD1 (5 bases). Germline V gene data show CDR1 as LGHDT and CDR2 as YNNKEL (reference sequence). Trimming left V 0 bases short and J 1 base short, with 16 bases between. This CDR3 contains 19 residues. The CDR3 region is CASSQDHSRAQSYNSPLHF. In nucleotides, the CDR3 is TGTGCCAGCAGCCAAGATCACTCCAGGGCCCAATCCTATAATTCACCCCTCCACTTT.

The V and J genes are TRBV7-2 and TRBJ2-3, with 8 bases fitting TRBD1. V lost 1 base, J lost 6 bases, and 6 bases stayed unmatched. The CDR3 runs 15 residues. Per the germline V gene, CDR1 is SGHTA and CDR2 is FQGNSA. The DNA of the CDR3 is TGTGCCAGCAGCTTAGATGTAACAGGGGGGGATACGCAGTATTTT. It yields the protein CASSLDVTGGDTQYF. The full variable domain, its missing parts supplied by reference TRBV7-2 and TRBJ2-3, is GAGVSQSPSNKVTEKGKDVELRCDPISGHTALYWYRQSLGQGLEFLIYFQGNSAPDKSGLPSDRFSAERTGGSVSTLTIQRTQQEDSAVYLCASSLDVTGGDTQYFGPGTRLTVL.

The CDR3 DNA is TGTGCCAGCAGCTACCAGGACAGGCCGAACACTGAAGCTTTCTTT. It yields the protein CASSYQDRPNTEAFF. The V call is TRBV5-4, the J call TRBJ1-1; 7 bases fit TRBD1. The CDR3 contains 15 residues. The junction had 6 bases not matched to a gene; V was cut back by 3 bases and J by 1 base. Looked up from germline, CDR1 is SGHNT and CDR2 is YYREEE (reference sequence). Full variable domain (missing parts from reference TRBV5-4 and TRBJ1-1): ETGVTQSPTHLIKTRGQQVTLRCSSQSGHNTVSWYQQALGQGPQFIFQYYREEENGRGNFPPRFSGLQFPNYSSELNVNALELDDSALYLCASSYQDRPNTEAFFGQGTRLTVV.

This clone was seen once. This chain joins TRBV27 and TRBJ2-1; D is perhaps TRBD1 (6 bases). The CDR3 is made up of 14 amino acids. Germline CDR1 reads MNHEY; CDR2 reads SMNVEV (reference sequence). V was cut by 0 bases and J by 12 bases, with 15 bases left in between. The CDR3 reads CASSLSGAAKVQFF. CDR3 sequence (DNA): TGTGCCAGCAGTTTATCGGGGGCAGCCAAAGTGCAGTTCTTC.

This clone was observed a handful of times. The chain carries TRBV28 and TRBJ1-1; a possible D gene is TRBD1 (6 bases). V was clipped by 6 bases and J by 4 bases, with 15 bases between them. This CDR3 has 14 amino acids. The germline CDR1 and CDR2 sequences are MDHEN and SYDVKM. Written as DNA, the CDR3 is TGTGCCAGCAGATCCACAGGGAAGGGCACTGAAGCTTTCTTT. It specifies CASRSTGKGTEAFF. Full variable domain (outside the CDR3, taken from reference TRBV28 and TRBJ1-1): DVKVTQSSRYLVKRTGEKVFLECVQDMDHENMFWYRQDPGLGLRLIYFSYDVKMKEKGDIPEGYSVSREKKERFSLILESASTNQTSMYLCASRSTGKGTEAFFGQGTRLTVV.